The 26 T cell receptor beta chains reported below all come from one sample, sequenced in a study of T-cell memory formation after mild COVID-19 (dated by TCRdb to the early 2020s). The library was built by means of 5' RACE. The instrument given in TCRdb is Illumina NovaSeq 6000. Clones were called with MiXCR by TCRdb after fastp trimmed the public reads at Q25, and only in-frame beta chains were retained. Each record represents a unique CDR3 protein, reported with the most common genes and DNA among its rows. The sample contains 400,000 to 500,000 distinct CDR3 sequences, over 15% of them found a single time. The top ten constitute around a fifth of the sample. The sample taken for sequencing was PBMCs or a T cell subset sorted from them (not recorded which). These receptor sequences come from a man between 18 and 29 years old who had mild COVID-19 (a few samples of this study predate the infection). The sample titles of this study are shuffled in the database, so cell type and time point are left out; the donor was told from shared clones.

This clonotype was seen only a few times. The chain combines TRBV4-1 with TRBJ1-6; D is unclear. The CDR3 has 15 amino acids. V was cut by 3 bases and J by 10 bases, with 16 bases left in between. Germline V gene lookup returns CDR1 MGHRA and CDR2 YSYEKL. CDR3 region: CASSHPTRAGSPLHF. CDR3 DNA: TGCGCCAGCAGCCACCCGACACGGGCCGGGTCACCCCTCCACTTT.

The J gene is TRBJ1-6, the V gene TRBV5-5; 7 positions match TRBD1. Looked up from germline, CDR1 is SGHKS and CDR2 is YYEKEE (reference sequence). V dropped 5 bases and J dropped 10; count of bases not matched to a gene: 6. The length of the CDR3 is 13 residues. For the CDR3, the DNA is TGTGCCAGCAGGGAGGGGGCGAGGTCACCCCTCCACTTT. Protein product: CASREGARSPLHF.

This chain links TRBV5-6 with TRBJ2-7; 10 nucleotides match TRBD1. Germline V gives CDR1 SGHDT, CDR2 YYEEEE. V lost 4 bases, J lost 4 bases, and 5 bases stayed unmatched. The CDR3 is 14 amino acids. The CDR3 here is CASSLDRGQYEQYF. The CDR3 bases are TGTGCCAGCAGCCTTGACAGGGGGCAATACGAGCAGTACTTC.

This clonotype was seen a handful of times. The chain combines TRBV5-1 with TRBJ1-2, with TRBD1 matching over 9 bases. The CDR3 has 13 residues. The V and J ends lost 5 bases and 6 bases, in that order; junction bases with no gene match: 5. The V gene's germline CDR1 is SGHRS and CDR2 YFSETQ. Here the CDR3 reads CASRKTGGDGYTF. The DNA of the CDR3 is TGCGCCAGCAGAAAAACAGGGGGCGATGGCTACACCTTC.

The V and J genes are TRBV27 and TRBJ2-3; D is uncertain. The CDR3 is 15 amino acids. Per germline, CDR1 MNHEY and CDR2 SMNVEV (reference sequence). V dropped 0 bases and J dropped 2 bases, with 9 bases sitting between them. The CDR3 bases are TGTGCCAGCAGTTTATCCAACTCACCCACAGATACGCAGTATTTT. Protein sequence: CASSLSNSPTDTQYF.

This clonotype showed up just a few times. The rearrangement links TRBV3-1 to TRBJ1-2; D is unclear. Trimming took 1 base from V and 10 from J, leaving 10 bases between them. The germline gives CDR1 LGHDT, CDR2 YNNKEL (reference sequence). The CDR3 length is 12 residues. The CDR3 protein is CASSQGYGNYTF. The CDR3 DNA reads as TGTGCCAGCAGCCAAGGGTATGGCAACTACACCTTC.

This chain joins TRBV4-1 and TRBJ2-1; 9 positions match TRBD2. CDR3 length: 16 amino acids. J lost 10 bases, V lost 1 base, and 11 bases had no gene match. Germline V gene lookup returns CDR1 MGHRA and CDR2 YSYEKL. The CDR3 here is CASSQVVAGARGEQFF. The CDR3 DNA sequence: TGCGCCAGCAGCCAAGTTGTAGCGGGGGCGCGGGGGGAGCAGTTCTTC.

This clonotype was counted between two and nine times. The V gene is TRBV9, the J gene TRBJ1-1; 10 nucleotides align to TRBD1. The germline V gene encodes CDR1 SGDLS and CDR2 YYNGEE. This CDR3 is built from 15 residues. Trimming cost V 3 bases and J 5 bases; bases outside gene matches: 7. The chain's CDR3 is CASSDLRDRGTEAFF. The CDR3 DNA follows: TGTGCCAGCAGCGACCTCCGGGACAGGGGAACTGAAGCTTTCTTT.

This clonotype was counted a few times. The rearrangement joins TRBV12-3 or TRBV12-4 to TRBJ2-1, with 14 positions matching TRBD2. The CDR3 runs 16 residues. J gave up 9 bases and V 5 bases, and 9 bases lay outside the gene matches. CDR3 sequence: CASSTRLAGGPGEQFF. The CDR3 DNA follows: TGTGCCAGCAGTACGCGACTAGCGGGGGGGCCGGGTGAGCAGTTCTTC.

The CDR3 loop reads CASSPLLGQGDNQPQHF. The CDR3 nucleotides are TGTGCCAGCAGTCCATTATTGGGACAGGGGGACAATCAGCCCCAGCATTTT. V and J are TRBV27 and TRBJ1-5; TRBD1 matches at 11 bases. V lost 5 bases and J lost 3; bases outside the gene matches: 9. Germline-derived CDR1 and CDR2 are MNHEY and SMNVEV (reference sequence). The CDR3 has 17 residues.

This clonotype occurred many times. A read error may account for a junction end that differs from germline. J is TRBJ2-3 and V is TRBV3-1; D unclear. This CDR3 is built from 11 residues. From germline, CDR1 is LGHDT and CDR2 YNNKEL (reference sequence). The CDR3: CASSQRDTQYF. The CDR3 DNA reads as TGCGCCAGCAGCCAGAGAGATACGCAGTATTTT.

V is TRBV12-3 or TRBV12-4 and J is TRBJ1-5, with D perhaps matching TRBD1 (6 bases). The length of the CDR3 is 13 residues. Trimming left V 5 bases short and J 4 bases short, with 9 bases between. CDR3 residues: CASSGQPNQPQHF. The CDR3 DNA sequence: TGTGCCAGCAGTGGACAGCCTAATCAGCCCCAGCATTTT.

This clonotype has a handful of counts. V and J are TRBV5-1 and TRBJ2-3; 9 bases are a match to TRBD1. This CDR3 is built from 15 residues. V lost 0 bases to trimming and J lost 9 bases; unmatched junction nucleotides: 8. Germline V gene lookup returns CDR1 SGHRS and CDR2 YFSETQ. CDR3 coding DNA: TGCGCCAGCAGCTTGGAGACAGGGGGTGAGAACACGCAGTATTTT. Protein: CASSLETGGENTQYF. Combining the CDR3 with reference TRBV5-1 and TRBJ2-3 gives the whole variable domain KAGVTQTPRYLIKTRGQQVTLSCSPISGHRSVSWYQQTPGQGLQFLFEYFSETQRNKGNFPGRFSGRQFSNSRSEMNVSTLELGDSALYLCASSLETGGENTQYFGPGTRLTVL.

This clonotype was counted between two and nine times. The chain joins TRBV20-1 to TRBJ2-3; 7 bases agree with TRBD1. CDR3 size: 18 residues. CDR1 and CDR2 (germline): DFQATT, SNEGSKA (reference sequence). The V segment lost 0 bases and the J segment 3 bases; nucleotides outside the gene matches: 15. The CDR3 bases are TGCAGTGCTAGAGATCCAGAATCCGGGACAGCGAGGACAGATACGCAGTATTTT. As protein: CSARDPESGTARTDTQYF.

V gene TRBV7-3 combines with J gene TRBJ2-1; 9 nucleotides agree with TRBD1. CDR3 length: 15 amino acids. Trimming took 5 bases from V and 12 from J; bases not matched to a gene: 14. Germline loops: CDR1 SGHTA, CDR2 FQGTGA. CDR3: CASSISGTGLPWQFF. Written as DNA, the CDR3 is TGTGCCAGCAGCATCTCCGGGACAGGGCTCCCTTGGCAGTTCTTC.

The V call is TRBV30, the J call TRBJ2-5; maybe TRBD1 (6 bases). This CDR3 region has 14 residues. The germline V gene has CDR1 GTSNPN and CDR2 SVGIG (reference sequence). V was shortened by 4 bases and J by 1 base, with 13 bases between the two germline ends. The CDR3 sequence is CAWNRASVQETQYF. CDR3 bases: TGTGCCTGGAACAGGGCGAGCGTCCAAGAGACCCAGTACTTC.

This clonotype showed up just a few times. CDR3 amino acids: CASSSSLLAQETQYF. The CDR3 bases are TGCGCCAGCAGCTCGAGTCTTCTAGCCCAAGAGACCCAGTACTTC. V and J are TRBV5-1 and TRBJ2-5; D perhaps matches TRBD2 (5 bases). Germline values: CDR1 SGHRS, CDR2 YFSETQ. The CDR3 is 15 residues long. The V gene lost 3 bases and the J gene lost 1 base, with 13 bases spanning the gap.

The V and J genes are TRBV20-1 and TRBJ2-3; 10 positions match TRBD2. This CDR3 spans 15 amino acids. Trimming cost V 3 bases and J 0 bases; bases outside gene matches: 3. CDR1 is DFQATT, CDR2 SNEGSKA, per germline (reference sequence). CDR3 in DNA: TGCAGTGCTAGGAAGCGGGGGGGAAGCACAGATACGCAGTATTTT. Protein sequence: CSARKRGGSTDTQYF.

The chain couples TRBV19 to TRBJ2-1; 11 bases align to TRBD1. V shed 9 bases and J 2 bases; nucleotides not matched to a gene: 9. This CDR3 is 16 amino acids long. CDR1 and CDR2 (germline): LNHDA, SQIVND (reference sequence). DNA of the CDR3: TGTGCCAGCAGGACAGGGGGCTATTTCACCTACAATGAGCAGTTCTTC. This codes for CASRTGGYFTYNEQFF.

The rearrangement links TRBV3-1 to TRBJ1-1, with TRBD1 matching 7 bases. J gave up 7 bases and V 4 bases, and 3 bases lay outside the gene matches. The CDR3 extends over 12 amino acids. Germline CDR1 and CDR2: LGHDT and YNNKEL (reference sequence). CDR3 DNA sequence: TGTGCCAGCAGCCTAGGGGGCCGTGAAGCTTTCTTT. It specifies CASSLGGREAFF.

This chain joins TRBV6-2 or TRBV6-3 and TRBJ1-1; D remains unclear. V was pared by 2 bases and J by 1 base, with 8 bases between. Germline values: CDR1 MNHEY, CDR2 SVGEGT. The CDR3 sequence is 14 residues long. The CDR3 loop reads CASSYRAKNTEAFF. In DNA form, the CDR3 reads TGTGCCAGCAGTTACAGGGCAAAGAACACTGAAGCTTTCTTT.

This clonotype was observed a handful of times. The V gene is TRBV7-2, the J gene TRBJ2-1, with a tentative D call TRBD1 (5 bases). CDR1 is SGHTA, CDR2 FQGNSA, per germline. Trimming shortened V by 3 bases and J by 9 bases, and 12 bases separated the two germline ends. This CDR3 is built from 13 residues. CDR3 residues: CASSFIQGTEQFF. CDR3 coding DNA: TGTGCCAGCAGCTTCATCCAGGGAACTGAGCAGTTCTTC.

This clonotype was detected only a few times. The gene calls are TRBV5-6 and TRBJ2-7; perhaps TRBD1 as D (6 bases). Germline V lookup: CDR1 SGHDT, CDR2 YYEEEE. The V and J ends lost 6 bases and 3 bases respectively, with 19 bases between them. The CDR3 is 15 residues long. In DNA form, the CDR3 reads TGTGCCAGCACCATCACCACCGGACAGCACTACGAGCAGTACGTC. Translating gives CASTITTGQHYEQYV.

This sequence joins TRBV7-8 and TRBJ1-2; possibly TRBD1 for D (6 bases). The CDR3 loop spans 13 amino acids. Trimming shortened V by 4 bases and J by 3 bases, and 9 bases separated the two germline ends. Germline CDR1 and CDR2: SGHVS and FQNEAQ. CDR3 in amino acids: CASSSGAHYGYTF. DNA of the CDR3: TGTGCCAGCAGCTCGGGGGCTCACTATGGCTACACCTTC. Supplemented by reference TRBV7-8 and TRBJ1-2, the full variable domain reads GAGVSQSPRYKVAKRGQDVALRCDPISGHVSLFWYQQALGQGPEFLTYFQNEAQLDKSGLPSDRFFAERPEGSVSTLKIQRTQQEDSAVYLCASSSGAHYGYTFGSGTRLTVV.

This clonotype was observed a few times. The gene calls are TRBV5-5 and TRBJ2-1; no firm D call. The germline CDR1 and CDR2 sequences are SGHKS and YYEKEE (reference sequence). V lost 4 bases, J lost 7 bases, and 18 bases lay in between. There are 15 residues in the CDR3. The CDR3 DNA reads as TGTGCCAGCAGCCTCTACTCGGATCTTTTAAATGAGCAGTTCTTC. Translating it yields CASSLYSDLLNEQFF. The variable domain in full, with the rest retrieved from reference TRBV5-5 and TRBJ2-1, is DAGVTQSPTHLIKTRGQQVTLRCSPISGHKSVSWYQQVLGQGPQFIFQYYEKEERGRGNFPDRFSARQFPNYSSELNVNALLLGDSALYLCASSLYSDLLNEQFFGPGTRLTVL.

The table lists this clonotype with a few counts. The V gene is TRBV7-2, the J gene TRBJ1-2, with 9 positions matching TRBD1. V gave up 1 base and J gave up 4 bases; unmatched junction bases: 4. The CDR3 extends over 15 amino acids. Germline loops: CDR1 SGHTA, CDR2 FQGNSA. This chain's CDR3 is CASSLVGQGVYGYTF. The DNA of the CDR3 is TGTGCCAGCAGCTTAGTGGGACAGGGTGTCTATGGCTACACCTTC.